Listed below are T cell receptor beta chains from one sample, sequenced in a study of vaccination effects on CD4 cells after COVID-19. These TCRs' antigens remain unknown. Generated by immunoSEQ multiplex PCR, the TCRdb table keeps only in-frame clones and is missing some. This table holds some 60,000 clones, 78% found once. The sample was CD4+ T cells from PBMCs cultured without peptide, taken after COVID-19 vaccination. All receptors derive from a human donor who received a COVID-19 vaccine. The CDR3 runs from the conserved cysteine through the conserved F or W. D genes are given only for firm matches. Clone size appears in some rows only: once, few, many, or a class for an expanded clone.

d_gene,j_gene,abundance,v_gene,CDR3aa,CDR3nt
TRBD2,TRBJ2-3,-,TRBV11-2,CASSLPLAGESDTQYF,TGTGCCAGCAGCTTACCCTTAGCGGGGGAATCAGATACGCAGTATTTT
-,TRBJ2-1,-,TRBV2,CASRGDSYNEQFF,TGTGCCAGCAGGGGGGACTCCTACAATGAGCAGTTCTTC
-,TRBJ2-5,once,TRBV4-2,CASSQDVGRGETQYF,TGTGCCAGCAGCCAAGATGTGGGTCGGGGAGAGACCCAGTACTTC
TRBD2,TRBJ2-7,-,TRBV5-1,CASSLVREAFYEQYF,TGCGCCAGCAGCTTGGTGCGGGAGGCATTCTACGAGCAGTACTTC
-,TRBJ2-5,few,TRBV7-2,CASSLGAGRSETQYF,TGTGCCAGCAGCTTAGGCGCGGGAAGGTCAGAGACCCAGTACTTC
TRBD2,TRBJ2-7,-,TRBV12-5,CASGLRGGYEQYF,TGTGCTAGTGGTTTGCGGGGGGGCTACGAGCAGTACTTC
-,TRBJ1-2,-,TRBV2,CASSEMGLYGYTF,TGTGCCAGCAGTGAAATGGGCCTCTATGGCTACACCTTC
-,TRBJ1-5,-,TRBV10-3,CAISQGQGNQPQHF,TGTGCCATCAGTCAGGGTCAGGGCAATCAGCCCCAGCATTTT
-,TRBJ1-5,few,TRBV28,CASSPARGADQPQHF,TGTGCCAGCAGCCCCGCAAGGGGCGCAGATCAGCCCCAGCATTTT
-,TRBJ1-1,few,TRBV2,CASSEALRVGTEAFF,TGTGCCAGCAGTGAAGCGCTTCGGGTGGGCACTGAAGCTTTCTTT
-,TRBJ1-4,-,TRBV4-2,CASSQDPGGEKLFF,TGTGCCAGCAGCCAAGATCCCGGTGGGGAAAAACTGTTTTTT
-,TRBJ2-2,-,TRBV3-1/TRBV3-2,CAAAGTGELFF,TGTGCCGCCGCGGGCACCGGGGAGCTGTTTTTT
-,TRBJ1-6,few,TRBV4-1,CASSQASGGNSPLHF,TGCGCCAGCAGCCAAGCATCGGGGGGTAATTCACCCCTCCACTTT
TRBD1,TRBJ1-2,few,TRBV20-1,CSASLGTGLGYTF,TGCAGTGCTAGTTTGGGGACAGGCCTTGGCTACACCTTC